This T cell receptor (beta chain) was captured in a study of blood T cell repertoires in COVID-19. Study information: COVID-19 samples collected from the United States, Italy and Spain covered acute and convalescent phases. T cells, B-cell-depleted T cells, or PBMCs supplied cDNA or gDNA.

As processed by the authors: Amplified reference gene primers provided the basis for estimating nucleated cell counts. Data came from immunoSEQ multiplex PCR; TCRdb stores just in-frame clones and leaves some out. From that table come the V and J calls and clone size; the DNA was used to work out D and trimming. This sample yields 200,000 or so clones, of which about 80% are seen a single time; 14% belongs to the top ten. The junction had 8 bases not matched to a gene; V was cut back by 7 bases and J by 2 bases. This CDR3 contains 15 residues. Germline V lookup: CDR1 MDHEN, CDR2 SYDVKM. V gene TRBV28 combines with J gene TRBJ1-3, with TRBD1 identical over 7 bases. This TCR was sampled from a man aged 25-45 years with active or convalescent COVID-19. The sequenced sample consisted of peripheral blood. CDR3 protein: CASTRGGATGNTIYF. The CDR3 DNA reads as TGTGCCAGCACCCGAGGGGGCGCTACTGGAAACACCATATATTTT.